The sequence of this TCR beta chain was determined in a study of beta chain features in type 1 diabetes. Study background: Cell yields, gender and age were comparable in patients and healthy donors.

TCRB transcripts that were expressed got sequenced, as all of the isolated RNA had been reverse transcribed. Data came from immunoSEQ multiplex PCR; TCRdb stores just in-frame clones and leaves some out. The data hold 680,000 or so clones, with about a sixth observed a single time. Study outcomes and limitations: At VDJ recombination sites, type 1 diabetes patients had fewer insertions and more deleted nucleotides. All four CD4+ subsets of Type 1 diabetes patients contained TCRB CDR3s that were moderately but significantly shorter. Unsettled here was the matter of whether HLA type influences TCRB rearrangement.

The germline V gene encodes CDR1 MNHNY and CDR2 SVGAGI (reference sequence). This CDR3 spans 13 amino acids. V lost 10 bases, J lost 2 bases, and 13 bases lay in between. This clone showed up just a few times. Its antigen remains unknown. This receptor was taken from a man younger than 35 in good health. The specimen was naive CD4+ T cells from blood. The rearrangement links TRBV6-6 to TRBJ2-3, with a possible D match to TRBD1 (6 bases). The CDR3 protein is CATKGGSTDTQYF. The CDR3 DNA sequence: TGTGCCACCAAAGGGGGATCCACAGATACGCAGTATTTT.